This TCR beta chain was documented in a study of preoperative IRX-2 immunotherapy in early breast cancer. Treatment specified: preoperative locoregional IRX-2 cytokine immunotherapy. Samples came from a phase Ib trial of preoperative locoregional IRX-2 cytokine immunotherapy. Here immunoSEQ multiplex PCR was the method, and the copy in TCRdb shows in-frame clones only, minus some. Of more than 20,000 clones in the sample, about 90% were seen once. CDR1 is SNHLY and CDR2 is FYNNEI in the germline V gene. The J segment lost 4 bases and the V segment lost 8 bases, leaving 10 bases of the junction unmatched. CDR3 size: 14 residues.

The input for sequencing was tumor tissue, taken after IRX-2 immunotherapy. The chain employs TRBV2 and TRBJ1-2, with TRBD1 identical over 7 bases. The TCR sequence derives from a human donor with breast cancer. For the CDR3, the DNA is TGTGCCAGCCCAAGGGAAGGGGGCCTCTATGGCTACACCTTC. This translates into CASPREGGLYGYTF. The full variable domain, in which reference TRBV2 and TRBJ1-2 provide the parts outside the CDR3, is EPEVTQTPSHQVTQMGQEVILRCVPISNHLYFYWYRQILGQKVEFLVSFYNNEISEKSEIFDDQFSVERPDGSNFTLKIRSTKLEDSAMYFCASPREGGLYGYTFGSGTRLTVV.